Presented here are 3 T cell receptor beta chains from one specimen sequenced in a study of shared clonotypes between healthy human individuals. Using immunoSEQ multiplex PCR, the repertoire was profiled, and TCRdb retains in-frame clones only, with some absent. The sample lists approximately 470,000 clones, roughly 80% seen once, with around 13% in the top ten. Sequenced: PBMCs. These receptors were taken from a middle-aged woman in good health. Some clones in this sample may be carry-over from other donors' samples.

The V call is TRBV7-8, the J call TRBJ1-5, with unresolved D. The germline V and J ends were trimmed by 1 base and 4 bases, with 5 bases remaining between them. The CDR3 runs 13 residues. Looked up from germline, CDR1 is SGHVS and CDR2 is FQNEAQ. The CDR3 loop reads CASSLVMNQPQHF. In nucleotides, the CDR3 is TGTGCCAGCAGCTTAGTAATGAATCAGCCCCAGCATTTT.

The chain recombines TRBV29-1 with TRBJ2-5; possibly TRBD1 for D (5 bases). The better agreement between TRBJ2-7 and the DNA end casts doubt on the J call. The CDR3 has 11 residues. Per the germline V gene, CDR1 is SQVTM and CDR2 is ANQGSEA. As DNA, the CDR3 is TGCAGCGTCTCGACCCAGGGCGAGCAGTACTTC. It is translated as CSVSTQGEQYF.

The V and J genes are TRBV30 and TRBJ2-5; possibly TRBD1 for D (5 bases). The DNA end lines up better with TRBJ2-7; the J call may be wrong. The CDR3 spans 15 residues. Per the germline V gene, CDR1 is GTSNPN and CDR2 is SVGIG (reference sequence). The CDR3 region is CAWSVHRILSYEQYF. Written as DNA, the CDR3 is TGTGCCTGGAGTGTACACAGGATCCTCTCCTACGAGCAGTACTTC.